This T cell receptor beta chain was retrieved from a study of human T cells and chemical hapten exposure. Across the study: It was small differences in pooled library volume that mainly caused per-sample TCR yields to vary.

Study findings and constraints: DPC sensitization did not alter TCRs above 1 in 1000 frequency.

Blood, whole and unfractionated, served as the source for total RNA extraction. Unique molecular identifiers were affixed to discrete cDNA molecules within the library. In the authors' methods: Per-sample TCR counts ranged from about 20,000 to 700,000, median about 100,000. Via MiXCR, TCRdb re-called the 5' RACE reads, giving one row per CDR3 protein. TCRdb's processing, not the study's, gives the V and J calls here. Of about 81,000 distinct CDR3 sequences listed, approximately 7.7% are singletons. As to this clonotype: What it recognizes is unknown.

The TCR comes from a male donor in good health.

In DNA, the CDR3 is TGTGCCAGCAGTTACTCAAGCGGGAGGGCTTACGAGCAGTACTTC. Residues: CASSYSSGRAYEQYF. This chain uses TRBV6-5 with TRBJ2-7, with TRBD2 matching over 10 bases. The CDR3 is 15 residues long. V shed 0 bases, J shed 4 bases, and the junction held 3 bases outside the gene matches. Germline CDR1 MNHEY, CDR2 SVGAGI.